This is a list of T cell receptor beta chains from one sample in a study of regulatory T cells in long-lasting Graves disease. MiXCR, applied by TCRdb to the multiplex PCR reads, yields one record per CDR3 protein. The data contain a few hundred thousand distinct CDR3 sequences, about a sixth of them singletons. The sample was also reused in another study, on T cells in Graves' hyperthyroidism and ophthalmopathy.

Sequenced material: peripheral blood mononuclear cells (PBMCs), taken at new diagnosis, from a patient treated with antithyroid drugs. These receptors all stem from a woman aged 18-29 years with Graves disease. CDR3s include the opening cysteine and the closing phenylalanine or tryptophan. The D gene is left open where the match is weak. Only some rows state a clone size, as once, few, many or a class for expanded clones.

abundance,d_gene,v_gene,j_gene,CDR3aa,CDR3nt
NA,NA,TRBV3-1,TRBJ1-6,CASSQLRGGSPLHF,TGTGCCAGCAGCCAACTCCGGGGCGGTTCACCCCTCCACTTT
many,NA,TRBV5-1,TRBJ1-1,CASSLVSTNTEAFF,TGCGCCAGCAGCTTGGTCTCTACGAACACTGAAGCTTTCTTT
NA,TRBD2,TRBV7-9,TRBJ2-1,CASSSAASGARPYNEQFF,TGTGCCAGCAGCTCTGCGGCTAGCGGGGCTCGTCCTTACAATGAGCAGTTCTTC
NA,NA,TRBV7-9,TRBJ1-2,CASSPAVGYTF,TGTGCCAGCAGCCCGGCCGTGGGCTACACCTTC
many,TRBD2,TRBV7-9,TRBJ2-5,CASSRRGGTSGLETQYF,TGTGCCAGCAGCCGCCGAGGAGGGACTAGCGGATTAGAGACCCAGTACTTC
many,NA,TRBV20-1,TRBJ2-7,CSARVASDPYEQYF,TGCAGTGCTAGAGTGGCTAGCGACCCCTACGAGCAGTACTTC
few,NA,TRBV28,TRBJ1-2,CASTWGGYYGYTF,TGTGCCAGCACCTGGGGTGGGTACTATGGCTACACCTTC
few,NA,TRBV27,TRBJ2-2,CASSLSSTNTGELFF,TGTGCCAGCAGTTTATCTAGTACGAACACCGGGGAGCTGTTTTTT
NA,TRBD2,TRBV29-1,TRBJ2-2,CSTRTSGTGELFF,TGCAGCACCCGGACTAGCGGCACCGGGGAGCTGTTTTTT
NA,TRBD1,TRBV3-1,TRBJ2-1,CASSQLGGTGRGNEQFF,TGTGCCAGCAGCCAACTTGGGGGGACAGGGCGAGGCAATGAGCAGTTCTTC
NA,NA,TRBV28,TRBJ2-5,CASSLLQPQETQYF,TGTGCCAGCAGTTTATTGCAGCCTCAAGAGACCCAGTACTTC
few,TRBD1,TRBV5-1,TRBJ2-1,CASSLPQGYSEQFF,TGCGCCAGCAGCTTGCCACAGGGGTACTCTGAGCAGTTCTTC
many,NA,TRBV30,TRBJ1-1,CAWSEGDTGNTEAFF,TGTGCCTGGAGTGAGGGGGACACGGGGAACACTGAAGCTTTCTTT
many,NA,TRBV5-5,TRBJ2-1,CASSLGGLNLRDYNEQFF,TGTGCCAGCAGCTTGGGGGGACTGAATCTCCGGGACTACAATGAGCAGTTCTTC
many,NA,TRBV12-3/TRBV12-4,TRBJ1-2,CASSPGVSGYTF,TGTGCCAGCAGCCCGGGGGTGAGTGGCTACACCTTC
NA,TRBD2,TRBV20-1,TRBJ2-7,CSARWGLDHEQYF,TGCAGTGCTAGATGGGGACTAGACCACGAGCAGTACTTC
many,NA,TRBV24-1,TRBJ2-3,CATSDTRGSGDTQYF,TGTGCCACCAGTGATACGAGGGGTTCCGGGGATACGCAGTATTTT
few,NA,TRBV29-1,TRBJ2-7,CSVLFRDEQYF,TGCAGCGTTCTTTTTAGGGACGAGCAGTACTTC
few,NA,TRBV20-1,TRBJ1-2,CSARVPGGYTF,TGCAGTGCTAGAGTGCCGGGTGGCTACACCTTC
few,TRBD2,TRBV6-2/TRBV6-3,TRBJ2-7,CASSPYSGRAYEQYF,TGTGCCAGCAGTCCCTATAGCGGGAGAGCTTACGAGCAGTACTTC
many,NA,TRBV7-8,TRBJ2-7,CASSPLGGHGYEQYF,TGTGCCAGCAGCCCACTAGGGGGGCACGGATACGAGCAGTACTTC
many,TRBD2,TRBV29-1,TRBJ2-1,CSVIRGSSYNEQFF,TGCAGCGTTATTCGCGGGAGCTCCTACAATGAGCAGTTCTTC
many,TRBD2,TRBV6-1,TRBJ2-7,CASRILAGEDEQYF,TGTGCCAGCAGAATACTAGCGGGAGAGGACGAGCAGTACTTC
few,NA,TRBV10-3,TRBJ1-3,CAISVNRVTGNTIYF,TGTGCCATCAGCGTAAACAGGGTAACTGGAAACACCATATATTTT
many,NA,TRBV7-8,TRBJ2-1,CASSLEVNEQFF,TGTGCCAGCAGCTTAGAGGTCAATGAGCAGTTCTTC
NA,TRBD1,TRBV28,TRBJ1-1,CASSQTQGLANTEALF,TGTGCCAGCAGTCAAACACAGGGGCTGGCGAACACTGAAGCTCTCTTT